The 2 T cell receptor beta chains reported below all come from one sample, sequenced in a study of shared clonotypes between healthy human individuals. TCRdb's table, derived via immunoSEQ multiplex PCR, lists solely in-frame clones and lacks some. The sample has a few hundred thousand clones, 65% to 70% seen once. Sample: memory CD4+ T cells sorted from blood. Subset in this sample: CD45RA-negative fraction. The receptors were gathered from a man in his thirties or forties in good health.

This clone was observed a few times. At the DNA level, this CDR3 is encoded by other sequences in the same sample as well. The chain couples TRBV18 to TRBJ1-4, with 7 bases matching TRBD1. V dropped 2 bases and J dropped 5; count of bases not matched to a gene: 5. The CDR3 totals 15 residues. Germline values: CDR1 KGHSH, CDR2 LQKENI. CDR3 DNA: TGTGCCAGCTCACCAATCCGGGACAGCAATGAAAAACTGTTTTTT. It specifies CASSPIRDSNEKLFF.

This clone was recorded a few times. The chain employs TRBV11-2 and TRBJ2-5; D remains unclear. CDR1 SGHAT and CDR2 FQNNGV come from the germline V gene. The CDR3 is 16 residues long. V shed 1 base and J shed 2 bases, with 14 bases lying between them. The CDR3 DNA reads TGTGCCAGCAGCTTAGTATGGACGTCTATACAAGAGACCCAGTACTTC. Its translation: CASSLVWTSIQETQYF.